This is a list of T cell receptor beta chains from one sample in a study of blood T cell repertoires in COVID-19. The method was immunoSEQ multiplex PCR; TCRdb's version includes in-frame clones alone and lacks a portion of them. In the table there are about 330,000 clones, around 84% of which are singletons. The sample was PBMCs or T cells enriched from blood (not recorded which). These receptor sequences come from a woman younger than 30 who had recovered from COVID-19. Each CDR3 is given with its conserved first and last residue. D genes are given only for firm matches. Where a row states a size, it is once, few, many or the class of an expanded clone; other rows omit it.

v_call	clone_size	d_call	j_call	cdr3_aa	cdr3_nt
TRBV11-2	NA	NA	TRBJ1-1	CASSLRTAIFMNTEAFF	TGTGCCAGCAGCTTAAGGACAGCTATCTTCATGAACACTGAAGCTTTCTTT
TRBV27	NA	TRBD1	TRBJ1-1	CANRTQGAGTEAFF	TGTGCCAACAGAACCCAGGGGGCAGGCACTGAAGCTTTCTTT
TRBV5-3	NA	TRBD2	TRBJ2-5	CARSLRRGTSGREETQYF	TGTGCCAGAAGCCTGAGGAGGGGGACTAGCGGGAGGGAAGAGACCCAGTACTTC
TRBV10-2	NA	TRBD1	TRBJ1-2	CASSKEPMTGANYGYTF	TGCGCCAGCAGCAAAGAACCCATGACAGGGGCTAACTATGGCTACACCTTC
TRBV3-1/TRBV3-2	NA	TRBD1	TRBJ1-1	CASSPTGGRYGGAFF	TGTGCCAGCAGCCCGACAGGGGGGAGGTACGGCGGGGCTTTCTTT
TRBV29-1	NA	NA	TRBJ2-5	CSVGKALETQYF	TGCAGCGTCGGGAAAGCTTTAGAGACCCAGTACTTC
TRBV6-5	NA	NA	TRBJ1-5	CASAWDNQPQHF	TGTGCCAGCGCTTGGGACAATCAACCCCAGCATTTT
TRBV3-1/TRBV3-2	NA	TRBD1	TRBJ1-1	CASGTGLIEAEAFF	TGTGCCAGCGGGACAGGCCTTATAGAGGCTGAAGCTTTCTTT
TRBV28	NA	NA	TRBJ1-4	CASSLGGAGTNEKLFF	TGTGCCAGCAGTTTAGGGGGCGCAGGGACTAATGAAAAACTGTTTTTT
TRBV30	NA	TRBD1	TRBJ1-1	CAWNTTGDTEAFF	TGTGCCTGGAATACTACAGGGGACACTGAAGCTTTCTTT
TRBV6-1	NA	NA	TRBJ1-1	CASSEDTGGYTEAFF	TGTGCCAGCAGTGAAGATACGGGGGGTTACACTGAAGCTTTCTTT
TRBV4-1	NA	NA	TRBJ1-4	CASSQRVRGPNEKLFF	TGCGCCAGCAGCCAACGGGTCAGGGGTCCTAATGAAAAACTGTTTTTT
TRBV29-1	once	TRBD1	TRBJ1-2	CSVDRGQGGGYTF	TGCAGCGTTGATCGAGGACAGGGAGGGGGCTACACCTTC
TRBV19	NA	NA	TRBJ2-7	CASSPPAGGAPDSHEQYF	TGTGCCAGTAGTCCCCCCGCCGGCGGGGCTCCAGACTCTCACGAGCAGTACTTC
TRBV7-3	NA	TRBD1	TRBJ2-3	CASSLSGGAFSIDTQYF	TGTGCCAGCAGCTTATCAGGGGGCGCTTTCTCGATAGATACGCAGTATTTT
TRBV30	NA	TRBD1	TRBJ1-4	CAWATGTGNEKLFF	TGTGCCTGGGCAACCGGGACAGGGAATGAAAAACTGTTTTTT
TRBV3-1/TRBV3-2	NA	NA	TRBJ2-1	CASSQDFRGSSYNEQFF	TGTGCCAGCAGCCAAGATTTCCGAGGGAGCTCCTACAATGAGCAGTTCTTC
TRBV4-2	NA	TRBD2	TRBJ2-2	CASSQEGLVPGELFF	TGTGCCAGCAGCCAAGAGGGACTAGTCCCCGGGGAGCTGTTTTTT
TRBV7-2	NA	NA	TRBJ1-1	CASSPFPRSGTEAFF	TGTGCCAGCAGCCCCTTCCCGAGGTCGGGCACTGAAGCTTTCTTT
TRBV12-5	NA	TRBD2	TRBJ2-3	CASGRGLAGGPSTDTQYF	TGTGCTAGTGGTCGCGGACTAGCGGGGGGTCCTAGCACAGATACGCAGTATTTT
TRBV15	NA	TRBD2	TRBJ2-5	CATSRDRGLAGAQETQYF	TGTGCCACCAGCAGAGATCGCGGACTAGCGGGGGCTCAAGAGACCCAGTACTTC
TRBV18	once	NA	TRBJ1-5	CASSRDGAGDGNQPQHF	TGTGCCAGCTCACGGGATGGGGCAGGAGATGGCAATCAGCCCCAGCATTTT
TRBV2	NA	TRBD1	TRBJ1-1	CASSSLRQGAEAFF	TGTGCCAGCAGCTCACTGAGACAGGGGGCTGAAGCTTTCTTT
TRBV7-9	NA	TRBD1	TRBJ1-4	CASSASTGPQKLFF	TGTGCCAGCAGCGCCTCGACAGGGCCGCAAAAACTGTTTTTT
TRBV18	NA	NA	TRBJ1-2	CASSPTANYGYTF	TGTGCCAGCTCTCCGACAGCTAACTATGGCTACACCTTC
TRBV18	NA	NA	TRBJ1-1	CASSPPRGDTEAFF	TGTGCCAGCTCACCACCGCGGGGGGACACTGAAGCTTTCTTT
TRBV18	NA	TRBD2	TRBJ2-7	CASSPVVTSGGYEQYF	TGTGCCAGCTCACCTGTCGTGACTAGCGGGGGCTACGAGCAGTACTTC
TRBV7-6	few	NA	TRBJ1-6	CASSLGTGRRRASPLHF	TGTGCCAGCAGCTTAGGTACTGGTCGCCGGCGGGCTTCACCCCTCCACTTT
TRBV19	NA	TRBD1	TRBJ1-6	CASRPSGGSPLHF	TGTGCCAGTAGACCCTCAGGGGGTTCACCCCTCCACTTT